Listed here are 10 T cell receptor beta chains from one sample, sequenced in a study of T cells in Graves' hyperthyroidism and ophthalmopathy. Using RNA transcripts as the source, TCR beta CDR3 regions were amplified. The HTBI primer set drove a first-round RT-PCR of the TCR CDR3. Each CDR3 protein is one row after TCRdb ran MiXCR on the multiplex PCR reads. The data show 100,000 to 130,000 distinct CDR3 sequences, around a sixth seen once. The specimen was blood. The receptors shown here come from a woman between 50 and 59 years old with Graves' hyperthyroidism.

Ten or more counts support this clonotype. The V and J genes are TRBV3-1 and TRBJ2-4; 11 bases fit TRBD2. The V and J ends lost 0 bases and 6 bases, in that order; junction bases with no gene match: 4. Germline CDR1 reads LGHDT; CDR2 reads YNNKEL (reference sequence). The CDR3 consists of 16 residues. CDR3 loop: CASSQDMGLAANIQYF. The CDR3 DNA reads TGTGCCAGCAGCCAAGACATGGGACTAGCGGCAAACATTCAGTACTTC. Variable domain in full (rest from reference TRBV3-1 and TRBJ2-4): DTAVSQTPKYLVTQMGNDKSIKCEQNLGHDTMYWYKQDSKKFLKIMFSYNNKELIINETVPNRFSPKSPDKAHLNLHINSLELGDSAVYFCASSQDMGLAANIQYFGAGTRLSVL.

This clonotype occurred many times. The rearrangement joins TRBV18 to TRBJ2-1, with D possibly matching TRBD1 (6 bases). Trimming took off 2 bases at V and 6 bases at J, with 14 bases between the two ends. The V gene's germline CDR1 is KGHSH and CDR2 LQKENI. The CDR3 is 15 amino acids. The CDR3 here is CASSPTAGASNEQFF. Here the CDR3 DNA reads TGTGCCAGCTCACCAACGGCAGGGGCATCCAATGAGCAGTTCTTC.

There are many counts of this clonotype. CDR3 region: CASSQGTVTRAFF. CDR3 sequence (DNA): TGTGCCAGCAGCCAAGGGACCGTTACGCGAGCTTTCTTT. The gene calls are TRBV3-1 and TRBJ1-1; unclear D gene. Trimming cost V 1 base and J 10 bases, with 13 bases left between them. Germline V gene sequence: CDR1 LGHDT, CDR2 YNNKEL (reference sequence). The CDR3 length is 13 residues.

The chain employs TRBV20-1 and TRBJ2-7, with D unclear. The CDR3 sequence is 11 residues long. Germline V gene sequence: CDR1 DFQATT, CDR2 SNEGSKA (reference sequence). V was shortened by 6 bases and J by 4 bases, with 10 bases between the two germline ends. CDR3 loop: CSAKTAYEQYF. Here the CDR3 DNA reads TGCAGTGCAAAGACTGCTTACGAGCAGTACTTC.

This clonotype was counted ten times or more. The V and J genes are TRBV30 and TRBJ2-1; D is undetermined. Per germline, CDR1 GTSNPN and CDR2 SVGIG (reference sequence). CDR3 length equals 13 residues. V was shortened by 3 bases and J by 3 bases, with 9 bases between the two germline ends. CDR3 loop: CAWRTQIYNEQFF. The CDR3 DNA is TGTGCCTGGAGAACGCAGATCTACAATGAGCAGTTCTTC.

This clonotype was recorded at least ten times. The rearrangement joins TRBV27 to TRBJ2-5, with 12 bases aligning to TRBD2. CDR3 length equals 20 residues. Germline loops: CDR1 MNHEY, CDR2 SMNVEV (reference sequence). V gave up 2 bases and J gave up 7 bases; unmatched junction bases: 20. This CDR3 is CASSLRPPDGRTSGVSTQYF. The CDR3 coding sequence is TGTGCCAGCAGTTTAAGGCCACCGGACGGAAGGACTAGCGGGGTTTCGACCCAGTACTTC.

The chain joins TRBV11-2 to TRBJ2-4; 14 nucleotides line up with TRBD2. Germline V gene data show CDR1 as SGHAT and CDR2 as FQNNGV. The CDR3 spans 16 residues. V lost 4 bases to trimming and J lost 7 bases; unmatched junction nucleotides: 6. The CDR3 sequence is CASSSGLAGASNIQYF. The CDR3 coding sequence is TGTGCCAGCAGCTCGGGACTAGCGGGAGCCAGCAACATTCAGTACTTC.

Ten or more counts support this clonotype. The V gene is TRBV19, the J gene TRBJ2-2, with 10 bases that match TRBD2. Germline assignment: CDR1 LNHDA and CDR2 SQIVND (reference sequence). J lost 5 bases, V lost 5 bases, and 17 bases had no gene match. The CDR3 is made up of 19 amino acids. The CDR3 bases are TGTGCCAGTAGTTTACAACTCGTACTAGCGGGAAGGGCAACCGGGGAGCTGTTTTTT. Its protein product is CASSLQLVLAGRATGELFF. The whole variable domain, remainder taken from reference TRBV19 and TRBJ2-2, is DGGITQSPKYLFRKEGQNVTLSCEQNLNHDAMYWYRQDPGQGLRLIYYSQIVNDFQKGDIAEGYSVSREKKESFPLTVTSAQKNPTAFYLCASSLQLVLAGRATGELFFGEGSRLTVL.

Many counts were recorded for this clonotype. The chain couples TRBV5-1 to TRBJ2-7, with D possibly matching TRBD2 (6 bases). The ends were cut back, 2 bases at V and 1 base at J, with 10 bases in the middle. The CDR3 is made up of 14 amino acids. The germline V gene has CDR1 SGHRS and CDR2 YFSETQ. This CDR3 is CASSFRERSYEQYF. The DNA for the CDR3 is TGCGCCAGCAGCTTTCGGGAGCGGTCCTACGAGCAGTACTTC.

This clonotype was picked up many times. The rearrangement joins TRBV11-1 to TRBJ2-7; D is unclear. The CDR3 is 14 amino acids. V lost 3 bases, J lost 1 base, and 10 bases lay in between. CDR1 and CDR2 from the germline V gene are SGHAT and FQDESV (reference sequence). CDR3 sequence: CASSFSQPSYEQYF. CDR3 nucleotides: TGTGCCAGCAGCTTTTCACAGCCATCCTACGAGCAGTACTTC.